The present entry profiles one T cell receptor beta chain with its context. Its cognate antigen is unknown. This sample is drawn from a study of shared clonotypes between healthy human individuals. Study outcomes and limitations: Rarefaction showed that sequencing of sorted subsets was incomplete (despite large depth).

For each subset, genomic DNA was distributed in equal portions over several immunoSEQ plates. Some clones are missing from TCRdb's copy, which holds only in-frame ones; the method was immunoSEQ multiplex PCR. This sample yields 2,100,000 or so clones, of which approximately 96% are seen a single time; approximately 0.13% belongs to the top ten. The CDR3 has 14 amino acids. Germline CDR1 LNHDA, CDR2 SQIVND (reference sequence). Trimming cost V 8 bases and J 2 bases, with 10 bases left between them. V usage is TRBV19 and J usage is TRBJ1-6; D is unclear. Sequenced: naive CD4+ T cells sorted from blood. Subset in this sample: CD45RA+ positively selected. The TCR was taken from a man between 18 and 35 years old in good health. CDR3 nucleotides: TGTGCCAGTGGTCAGAGTACCTATAATTCACCCCTCCACTTT. This encodes CASGQSTYNSPLHF.